The clone carrying this TCR beta chain was picked up a small number of times. The antigen is undetermined. This entry is derived from a study of T-cell reconstitution after alpha-beta-depleted transplantation in children. Unique molecular identifiers were used to barcode this TCRbeta library. TCRdb recomputed calls from the PCR reads with MiXCR, one row per CDR3 protein. The table lists around 230,000 distinct CDR3 sequences, roughly a sixth of them singletons, with roughly two fifths in the top ten. Study-level points and caveats: A year had passed since transplant, and T-cell counts and diversity by then came mostly from newly produced T cells. It was surviving recipient T cells and thymic progenitors that gave some patients high TCRbeta diversity at day 60. Alpha-beta T cells about two months after transplant reportedly derived from several hundred expanded graft clones.

This CDR3 has 15 amino acids. Germline CDR1 is SNHLY and CDR2 is FYNNEI. Losses at the gene ends were 7 bases for V and 0 bases for J; bases not matched to a gene: 8. The chain joins TRBV2 to TRBJ2-7; 8 bases line up with TRBD1. The receptor was derived from a male patient aged 2-15 years who had a stem cell transplant for acute lymphoblastic leukemia, so the T cells may come from the graft donor. Sequenced here: PBMCs, mostly from graft donor cells, sampled 360 days after TCRalphabeta/CD19-depleted stem cell transplant. The CDR3 DNA reads TGTGCCAGCACCGAGGACAGGGTCAGCTCCTACGAGCAGTACTTC. It translates to CASTEDRVSSYEQYF.